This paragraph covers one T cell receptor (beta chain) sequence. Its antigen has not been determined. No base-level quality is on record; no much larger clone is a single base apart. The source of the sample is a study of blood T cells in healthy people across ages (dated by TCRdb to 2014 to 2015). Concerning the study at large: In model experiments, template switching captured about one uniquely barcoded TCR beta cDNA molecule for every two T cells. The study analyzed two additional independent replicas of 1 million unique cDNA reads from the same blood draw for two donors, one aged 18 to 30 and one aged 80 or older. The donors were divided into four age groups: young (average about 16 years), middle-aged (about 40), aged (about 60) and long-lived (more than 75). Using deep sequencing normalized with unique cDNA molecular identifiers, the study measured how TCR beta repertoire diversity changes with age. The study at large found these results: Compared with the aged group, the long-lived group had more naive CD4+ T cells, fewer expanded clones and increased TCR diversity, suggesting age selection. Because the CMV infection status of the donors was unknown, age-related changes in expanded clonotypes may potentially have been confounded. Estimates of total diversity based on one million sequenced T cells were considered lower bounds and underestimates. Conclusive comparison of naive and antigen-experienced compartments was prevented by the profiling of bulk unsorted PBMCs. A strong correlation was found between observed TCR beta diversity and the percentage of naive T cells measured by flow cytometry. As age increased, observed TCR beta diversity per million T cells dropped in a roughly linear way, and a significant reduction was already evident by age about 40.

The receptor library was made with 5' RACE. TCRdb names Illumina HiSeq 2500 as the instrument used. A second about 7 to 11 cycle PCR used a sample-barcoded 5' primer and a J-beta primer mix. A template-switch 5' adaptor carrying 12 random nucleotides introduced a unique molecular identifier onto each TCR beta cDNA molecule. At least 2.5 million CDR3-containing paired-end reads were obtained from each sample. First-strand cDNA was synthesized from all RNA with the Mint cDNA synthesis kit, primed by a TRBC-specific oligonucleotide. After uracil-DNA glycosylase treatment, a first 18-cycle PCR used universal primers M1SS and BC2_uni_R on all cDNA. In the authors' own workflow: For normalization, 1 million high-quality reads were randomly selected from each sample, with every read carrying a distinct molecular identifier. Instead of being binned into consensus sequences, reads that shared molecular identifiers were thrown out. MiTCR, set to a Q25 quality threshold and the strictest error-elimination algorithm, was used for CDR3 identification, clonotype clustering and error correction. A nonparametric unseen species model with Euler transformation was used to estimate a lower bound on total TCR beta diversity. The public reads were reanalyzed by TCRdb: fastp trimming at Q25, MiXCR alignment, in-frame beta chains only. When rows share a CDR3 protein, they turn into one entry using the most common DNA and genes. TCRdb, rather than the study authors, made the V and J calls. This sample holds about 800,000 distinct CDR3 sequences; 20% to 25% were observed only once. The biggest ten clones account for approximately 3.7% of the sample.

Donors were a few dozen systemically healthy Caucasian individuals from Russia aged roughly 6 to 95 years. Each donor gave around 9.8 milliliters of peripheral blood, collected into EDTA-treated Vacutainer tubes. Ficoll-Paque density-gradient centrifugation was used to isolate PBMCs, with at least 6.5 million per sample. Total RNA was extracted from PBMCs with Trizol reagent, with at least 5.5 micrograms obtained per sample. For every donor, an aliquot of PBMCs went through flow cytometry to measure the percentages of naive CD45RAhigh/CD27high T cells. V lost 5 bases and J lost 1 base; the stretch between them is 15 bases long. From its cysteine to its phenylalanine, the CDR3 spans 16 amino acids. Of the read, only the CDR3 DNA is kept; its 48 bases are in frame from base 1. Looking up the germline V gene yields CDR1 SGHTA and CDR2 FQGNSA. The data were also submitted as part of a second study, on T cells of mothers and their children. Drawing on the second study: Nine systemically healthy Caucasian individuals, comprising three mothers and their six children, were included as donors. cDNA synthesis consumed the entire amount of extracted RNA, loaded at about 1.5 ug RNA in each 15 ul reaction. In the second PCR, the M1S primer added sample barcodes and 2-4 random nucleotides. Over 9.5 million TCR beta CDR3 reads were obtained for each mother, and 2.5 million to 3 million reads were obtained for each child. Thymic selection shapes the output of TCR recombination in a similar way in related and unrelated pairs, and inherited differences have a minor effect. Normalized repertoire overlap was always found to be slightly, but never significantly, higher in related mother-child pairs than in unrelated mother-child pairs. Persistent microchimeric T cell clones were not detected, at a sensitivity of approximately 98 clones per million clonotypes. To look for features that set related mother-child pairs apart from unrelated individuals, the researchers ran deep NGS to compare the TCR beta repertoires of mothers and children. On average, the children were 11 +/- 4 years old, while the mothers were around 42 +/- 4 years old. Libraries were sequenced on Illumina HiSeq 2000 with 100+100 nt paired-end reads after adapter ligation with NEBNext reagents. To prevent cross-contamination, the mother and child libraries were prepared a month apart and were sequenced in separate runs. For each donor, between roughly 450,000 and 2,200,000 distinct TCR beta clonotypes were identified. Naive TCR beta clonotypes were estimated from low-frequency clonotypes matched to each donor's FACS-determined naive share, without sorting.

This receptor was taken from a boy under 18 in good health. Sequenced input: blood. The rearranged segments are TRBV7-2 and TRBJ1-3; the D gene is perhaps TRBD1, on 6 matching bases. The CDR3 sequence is CASSPTLTGSGNTIYF. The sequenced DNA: TGTGCCAGCAGCCCAACCCTAACAGGGTCTGGAAACACCATATATTTT.